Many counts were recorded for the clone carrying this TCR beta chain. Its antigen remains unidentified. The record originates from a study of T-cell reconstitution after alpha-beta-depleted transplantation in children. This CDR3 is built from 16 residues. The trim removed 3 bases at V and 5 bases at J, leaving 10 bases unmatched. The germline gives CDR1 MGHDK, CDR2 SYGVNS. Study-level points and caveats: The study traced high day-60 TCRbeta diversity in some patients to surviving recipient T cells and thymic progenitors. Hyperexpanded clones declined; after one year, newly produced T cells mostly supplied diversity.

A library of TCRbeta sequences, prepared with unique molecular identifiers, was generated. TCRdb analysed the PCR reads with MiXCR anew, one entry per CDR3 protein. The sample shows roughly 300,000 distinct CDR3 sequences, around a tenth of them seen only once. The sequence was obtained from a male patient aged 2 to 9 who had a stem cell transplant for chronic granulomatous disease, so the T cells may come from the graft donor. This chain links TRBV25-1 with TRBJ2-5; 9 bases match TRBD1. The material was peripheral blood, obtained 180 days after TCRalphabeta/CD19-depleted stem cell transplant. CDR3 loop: CASSDVLGQGDETQYF. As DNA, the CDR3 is TGTGCCAGCAGTGATGTTCTGGGACAGGGAGACGAGACCCAGTACTTC.